Shown below are 32 T cell receptor beta chains from a single sample sequenced in a study of metastatic and nonmetastatic thyroid tumors. Nobody among the patients had been given any treatment before thyroid surgery. TCRdb re-called the PCR reads with MiXCR. Here the sample spans more than 14,000 clones, more than 20% being singletons. Sequenced input: tumor tissue. Every receptor here comes from a female donor with papillary thyroid cancer or a benign thyroid nodule (not recorded which). Some clones in this sample may be carry-over from other donors' samples.

This clone was recorded at least ten times. The V call is TRBV6-1, the J call TRBJ2-3; no definite D call. Germline V gene data show CDR1 as MNHNS and CDR2 as SASEGT. V shed 5 bases and J shed 3 bases, with 9 bases lying between them. The CDR3 sequence is 13 residues long. The CDR3 region is CASSKIETDTQYF. DNA of the CDR3: TGTGCCAGCAGTAAAATTGAAACAGATACGCAGTATTTT.

The chain links TRBV6-5 to TRBJ2-7, with 13 bases matching TRBD2. The CDR3 is made up of 18 amino acids. Unmatched junction bases numbered 19, after V lost 7 bases and J lost 7 bases. Germline V CDR1 and CDR2: MNHEY, SVGAGI. For the CDR3, the DNA is TGTGCCAGCACCTGTGCGCTACTAGCGGGAGGGCGGTTCGGTGAGCAGTACTTC. Its translation: CASTCALLAGGRFGEQYF.

This clone was recorded at least ten times. The sample carries other DNA sequences with the same CDR3. The chain is built from TRBV20-1 and TRBJ2-5; 7 bases align to TRBD1. Germline V lookup: CDR1 DFQATT, CDR2 SNEGSKA (reference sequence). This CDR3 contains 16 residues. After removal of 5 bases from V and 5 bases from J, the junction contained 17 bases not matched to a gene. The DNA for the CDR3 is TGCAGTGCTCCCGACCGAACAGGGGCTAATACGGAGACCCAGTACTTC. It is translated as CSAPDRTGANTETQYF.

This clone was seen more than once but under ten times. This chain joins TRBV6-5 and TRBJ2-2; D is possibly TRBD1 or TRBD2 (5 bases each). Trimming left V 4 bases short and J 1 base short, with 13 bases between. CDR3 size: 16 residues. The germline CDR1 and CDR2 sequences are MNHEY and SVGAGI. The DNA for the CDR3 is TGTGCCAGCAGTTTCGACGGGACGGAGAACACCGGGGAGCTGTTTTTT. Translated: CASSFDGTENTGELFF.

The chain links TRBV28 to TRBJ2-5; TRBD1 aligns across 7 bases. The length of the CDR3 is 16 residues. The trim removed 2 bases at V and 5 bases at J, leaving 11 bases unmatched. The germline CDR1 and CDR2 sequences are MDHEN and SYDVKM. In nucleotides, the CDR3 is TGTGCCAGCAGTTTAGGGGGAAGGGGGCGAGGGGAGACCCAGTACTTC. It specifies CASSLGGRGRGETQYF.

This clone is medium-sized. The chain links TRBV27 to TRBJ1-1; weak D call: TRBD1 (5 bases). The CDR3 runs 15 residues. The V gene's germline CDR1 is MNHEY and CDR2 SMNVEV (reference sequence). V was clipped by 6 bases and J by 1 base, with 15 bases between them. For the CDR3, the DNA is TGTGCCAGCAGGTACAAGGGGAGGACGAACACTGAAGCTTTCTTT. Translation gives CASRYKGRTNTEAFF.

By share, this clone counts as medium-sized (0.01 to 0.1%). The gene calls are TRBV6-1 and TRBJ2-7, with a tentative D call TRBD1 (6 bases). This CDR3 is 14 amino acids long. Germline CDR1 reads MNHNS; CDR2 reads SASEGT. The ends were cut back, 5 bases at V and 4 bases at J, with 15 bases in the middle. Here the CDR3 reads CASSPDSLPYEQYF. The CDR3 bases are TGTGCCAGCAGTCCGGACAGCCTCCCTTACGAGCAGTACTTC.

This clone was seen a handful of times. V usage is TRBV28 and J usage is TRBJ1-2; TRBD1 is a possible D gene (5 bases). This CDR3 is 14 amino acids long. V was shortened by 3 bases and J by 3 bases, with 11 bases between the two germline ends. Germline V lookup: CDR1 MDHEN, CDR2 SYDVKM. The CDR3 spells CASSFYGRDYGYTF. For the CDR3, the DNA is TGTGCCAGCAGTTTCTACGGCAGGGACTATGGCTACACCTTC.

This clone was detected ten times or more. A much larger clone sits a single nucleotide away, making a read error possible. The chain couples TRBV6-1 to TRBJ2-1; 7 nucleotides agree with TRBD2. Germline CDR1 reads MNHNS; CDR2 reads SASEGT. CDR3 length: 14 amino acids. CDR3 residues: CASSEAWGGSEQSF. The CDR3 DNA reads TGTGCCAGCAGTGAAGCTTGGGGGGGTAGTGAGCAGTCCTTC.

This clone is termed medium-sized. The chain links TRBV7-3 to TRBJ2-2; TRBD1 might be the D (5 bases). Germline assignment: CDR1 SGHTA and CDR2 FQGTGA. V lost 0 bases to trimming and J lost 2 bases, with 10 bases between them. This CDR3 spans 16 amino acids. The CDR3 region has the DNA TGTGCCAGCAGCTTAACAGGCAGGGCCAACACCGGGGAGCTGTTTTTT. Translated: CASSLTGRANTGELFF. Full variable domain (missing parts from reference TRBV7-3 and TRBJ2-2): GAGVSQTPSNKVTEKGKYVELRCDPISGHTALYWYRQSLGQGPEFLIYFQGTGAADDSGLPNDRFFAVRPEGSVSTLKIQRTERGDSAVYLCASSLTGRANTGELFFGEGSRLTVL.

The chain joins TRBV20-1 to TRBJ1-2, with a weak D call TRBD1 (5 bases). The CDR3 contains 16 residues. Germline V gene data show CDR1 as DFQATT and CDR2 as SNEGSKA (reference sequence). With 3 bases removed from V and 1 base from J, the gap between germline ends came to 18 bases. The CDR3 protein is CSASSMGGRVNYGYTF. CDR3 bases: TGCAGTGCTAGCTCTATGGGGGGACGGGTTAACTATGGCTACACCTTC.

This clone was seen ten or more times. The chain uses TRBV28 and TRBJ1-5; the match to TRBD1 covers 7 bases. Losses at the gene ends were 4 bases for V and 3 bases for J; bases not matched to a gene: 9. There are 16 residues in the CDR3. Looked up from germline, CDR1 is MDHEN and CDR2 is SYDVKM. CDR3 DNA: TGTGCCAGCAGTTCCCGGAGGGGGCAGGCCAATCAGCCCCAGCATTTT. Its protein is CASSSRRGQANQPQHF.

As concerns this clone: A read error may explain this, as a much larger clone is one base away. The same CDR3 can be traced to other DNA sequences in this sample. J is TRBJ2-3 and V is TRBV9; 8 bases fit TRBD1. This CDR3 is built from 16 residues. V was pared by 4 bases and J by 2 bases, with 9 bases of the junction left unmatched. Germline V gene sequence: CDR1 SGDLS, CDR2 YYNGEE. In DNA form, the CDR3 reads TGTGCCAGCAGCTTCCAGGGGGCTGGGGCCACAGATACGCAGTATTTT. This gives the protein CASSFQGAGATDTQYF.

This clone was seen a handful of times. The genes are TRBV6-1 and TRBJ2-7, with 9 positions matching TRBD2. CDR1 and CDR2 from the germline V gene are MNHNS and SASEGT. V was clipped by 6 bases and J by 2 bases; unmatched bases: 14. The CDR3 loop spans 17 amino acids. CDR3 amino acids: CASRVSAIAGETYEQYF. CDR3 in DNA: TGTGCCAGCAGGGTCAGCGCCATAGCGGGAGAGACCTACGAGCAGTACTTC.

Ten or more counts support this clone. Different DNA sequences within this sample yield the same CDR3. This rearrangement joins TRBV5-1 to TRBJ1-3, with D possibly being TRBD1 (6 bases). Germline CDR1 is SGHRS and CDR2 is YFSETQ. There are 15 residues in the CDR3. V was cut by 5 bases and J by 1 base, with 13 bases left in between. The CDR3 nucleotides read TGCGCCAGCAGACAGGGTAGTAGGTCTGGAAACACCATATATTTT. Its translation: CASRQGSRSGNTIYF.

Within the sample, this clone is medium-sized. The chain's CDR3 is CASSDGPGQPQHF. Written as DNA, the CDR3 is TGTGCCAGCAGTGATGGGCCGGGGCAGCCCCAGCATTTT. This chain connects TRBV6-1 to TRBJ1-5, with D unresolved. Germline-derived CDR1 and CDR2 are MNHNS and SASEGT. The CDR3 extends over 13 amino acids. Between the trimmed V and J ends, which lost 3 bases and 7 bases, there was a span of 10 bases.

V is TRBV30 and J is TRBJ1-2; D is ambiguous. Germline-derived CDR1 and CDR2 are GTSNPN and SVGIG (reference sequence). The V end lost 5 bases, the J end lost 4 bases, and 11 bases lay between the germline ends. The CDR3 contains 12 residues. The DNA of the CDR3 is TGTGCCTGGCAGGACGGAGTCTATGGCTACACCTTC. Amino acid sequence: CAWQDGVYGYTF.

Note on this clone: Other DNA variants within this sample encode the same CDR3. The chain recombines TRBV11-2 with TRBJ2-7; 8 nucleotides align to TRBD2. Germline CDR1 and CDR2: SGHAT and FQNNGV. This CDR3 spans 15 amino acids. The trim removed 4 bases at V and 4 bases at J, leaving 9 bases unmatched. The CDR3 is CASSSRLAGRYEQYF. The CDR3 DNA reads TGTGCCAGCAGCTCCAGGCTAGCGGGTAGGTACGAGCAGTACTTC.

This clone rates as medium-sized (0.01 to 0.1%). V gene TRBV2 combines with J gene TRBJ2-7, with TRBD2 identical over 7 bases. Losses at the gene ends were 0 bases for V and 3 bases for J; bases not matched to a gene: 5. Germline V gene sequence: CDR1 SNHLY, CDR2 FYNNEI. The CDR3 sequence is 15 residues long. The CDR3 sequence is CASSEAGGRLYEQYF. In DNA form, the CDR3 reads TGTGCCAGCAGTGAAGCGGGCGGGAGACTCTACGAGCAGTACTTC.

This clone has ten or more counts. This CDR3 reads CASSPTDRGHTIYF. The CDR3 DNA follows: TGTGCCAGCAGCCCTACCGACAGGGGACACACCATATATTTT. This chain uses TRBV11-2 with TRBJ1-3; 8 positions agree with TRBD1. Germline-derived CDR1 and CDR2 are SGHAT and FQNNGV. The CDR3 is 14 amino acids. With V trimmed by 5 bases and J by 8 bases, 8 bases remained unmatched. The full variable domain, its missing parts supplied by reference TRBV11-2 and TRBJ1-3, is EAGVAQSPRYKIIEKRQSVAFWCNPISGHATLYWYQQILGQGPKLLIQFQNNGVVDDSQLPKDRFSAERLKGVDSTLKIQPAKLEDSAVYLCASSPTDRGHTIYFGEGSWLTVV.

This clone was recorded at least ten times. A much larger clone lies one base from this, so it may be a read error. This chain joins TRBV3-1 and TRBJ2-7, with 8 bases aligning to TRBD2. The CDR3 runs to 18 residues. Germline V gene lookup returns CDR1 LGHDT and CDR2 YNNKEL (reference sequence). The CDR3 sequence is CASSQGGVAGTLAYEQCF. The CDR3 coding sequence is TGTGCCAGCAGCCAAGGAGGGGTAGCGGGGACACTAGCCTACGAGCAGTGCTTC.

Notes on this clone: A much larger clone differs by one base, so this may be a read error. In the same sample, other DNA sequences code for this CDR3. The genes are TRBV20-1 and TRBJ2-3; unclear D gene. The CDR3 spans 15 residues. With 5 bases removed from V and 0 bases from J, the gap between germline ends came to 15 bases. CDR1 is DFQATT and CDR2 is SNEGSKA in the germline V gene (reference sequence). CDR3 residues: CSAGSLRPSTDTQYF. Here the CDR3 DNA reads TGCAGTGCTGGGTCATTGCGGCCTAGCACAGATACGCAGTATTTT.

This clone came up a few times. The chain carries TRBV30 and TRBJ1-4; perhaps TRBD1 as D (5 bases). Trimming took 4 bases from V and 0 from J, leaving 15 bases between them. This CDR3 comprises 16 residues. The germline V gene has CDR1 GTSNPN and CDR2 SVGIG (reference sequence). This CDR3 is CAWIPPMGATNEKLFF. The CDR3 DNA is TGTGCCTGGATCCCCCCAATGGGGGCAACTAATGAAAAACTGTTTTTT.

This clone appeared a single time. Because the CDR3 is missing its conserved closing phenylalanine or tryptophan, this is likely a read error. The rearrangement links TRBV5-6 to TRBJ2-7; TRBD1 matches at 10 bases. This CDR3 comprises 15 residues. The trim removed 0 bases at V and 2 bases at J, leaving 2 bases unmatched. From germline, CDR1 is SGHDT and CDR2 YYEEEE. The chain's CDR3 is CASSLGDRGPYEQYL. The CDR3, as DNA: TGTGCCAGCAGCTTGGGCGACAGGGGGCCCTACGAGCAGTACCTC.

This clone was seen ten or more times. This rearrangement joins TRBV7-9 to TRBJ2-1; 7 bases agree with TRBD1. This CDR3 is 17 amino acids long. V shed 5 bases, J shed 6 bases, and the junction held 16 bases outside the gene matches. CDR1 and CDR2 (germline): SEHNR, FQNEAQ (reference sequence). The CDR3 loop is CASSRTGATSKGNEQFF. For the CDR3, the DNA is TGTGCCAGCAGCCGTACAGGGGCCACCTCTAAGGGCAATGAGCAGTTCTTC. Full variable domain (outside the CDR3, taken from reference TRBV7-9 and TRBJ2-1): DTGVSQNPRHKITKRGQNVTFRCDPISEHNRLYWYRQTLGQGPEFLTYFQNEAQLEKSRLLSDRFSAERPKGSFSTLEIQRTEQGDSAMYLCASSRTGATSKGNEQFFGPGTRLTVL.

There are a few counts of this clone. This chain links TRBV6-1 with TRBJ2-7; D is unclear. This CDR3 is built from 13 residues. Trimming pared 7 bases from V and 1 base from J, leaving 11 bases between. Germline V gives CDR1 MNHNS, CDR2 SASEGT. Written as DNA, the CDR3 is TGTGCCAGCAATCATAAGGGATCCTACGAGCAGTACTTC. Residues: CASNHKGSYEQYF.

This clone is medium-sized within its sample. The chain has TRBV5-6 and TRBJ1-2; 9 positions match TRBD1. With 0 bases clipped from V and 5 bases from J, the junction kept 8 bases outside the gene matches. CDR1 and CDR2 (germline): SGHDT, YYEEEE. This CDR3 is built from 16 residues. CDR3 nucleotide sequence: TGTGCCAGCAGCTTGGGCCCACAGGGGGCGAGGTATGGCTACACCTTC. It yields the protein CASSLGPQGARYGYTF. The variable domain in full, with the rest retrieved from reference TRBV5-6 and TRBJ1-2, is DAGVTQSPTHLIKTRGQQVTLRCSPKSGHDTVSWYQQALGQGPQFIFQYYEEEERQRGNFPDRFSGHQFPNYSSELNVNALLLGDSALYLCASSLGPQGARYGYTFGSGTRLTVV.

Ten or more counts support this clone. The rearrangement links TRBV5-4 to TRBJ2-3; TRBD1 is a possible D gene (5 bases). Between the trimmed V and J ends, which lost 1 base and 4 bases, there was a span of 13 bases. Germline CDR1 is SGHNT and CDR2 is YYREEE (reference sequence). This CDR3 region has 15 residues. CDR3 sequence (DNA): TGTGCCAGCAGCTTGACAGGTGGTTTCGCAGATACGCAGTATTTT. It is translated as CASSLTGGFADTQYF.

This clone was detected only a few times. The chain employs TRBV15 and TRBJ1-2, with a tentative D call TRBD1 (5 bases). Trimming shortened V by 2 bases and J by 0 bases, and 13 bases separated the two germline ends. Germline-derived CDR1 and CDR2 are LNHNV and YYDKDF (reference sequence). The CDR3 spans 16 residues. CDR3 in DNA: TGTGCCACCAGCAGACAAAGCAGGGTAGCTAACTATGGCTACACCTTC. Its translation: CATSRQSRVANYGYTF.

By its share, this clone is medium-sized. The CDR3 nucleotides are TGTGCCAGCAGGCGTAACACCGGGGAGCTGTTTTTT. Protein: CASRRNTGELFF. The chain is built from TRBV12-3 or TRBV12-4 and TRBJ2-2; D remains unclear. This CDR3 is built from 12 residues. The V gene lost 6 bases and the J gene lost 2 bases, with 4 bases spanning the gap.

A remark on this clone: A read error may account for a junction end that differs from germline. V is TRBV3-1 and J is TRBJ2-7; D is tentatively TRBD1 or TRBD2 (5 bases each). Germline values: CDR1 LGHDT, CDR2 YNNKEL (reference sequence). This CDR3 comprises 13 residues. The CDR3 protein is CASSQHGAGELYF. In DNA form, the CDR3 reads TGTGCCAGCAGCCAACACGGGGCCGGGGAGCTGTACTTC.

This clone was seen repeatedly, ten times or more. The sample has other DNA sequences that encode this CDR3 too. V usage is TRBV20-1 and J usage is TRBJ2-1, with 12 bases that match TRBD2. Germline CDR1 and CDR2: DFQATT and SNEGSKA (reference sequence). V lost 4 bases to trimming and J lost 0 bases; unmatched junction nucleotides: 13. The CDR3 length is 19 residues. CDR3 amino acids: CSATRRKGLAGRSYNEQFF. CDR3 nucleotide sequence: TGCAGTGCTACCCGCAGAAAAGGACTAGCGGGACGCTCCTACAATGAGCAGTTCTTC.